Presented here are 17 T cell receptor beta chains from one specimen sequenced in a study of T cells after yellow fever vaccination. TCRdb re-analysed the 5' RACE reads in MiXCR, keeping a single row per CDR3 protein. The sample shows some 150,000 distinct CDR3 sequences, 11% of them seen only once. Sequenced here: CD8+ T cells sorted from PBMCs, sampled 15 days after the yellow fever booster vaccination. These receptors were collected from a man between 18 and 35 years old who received the YFV17D yellow fever vaccine.

The chain combines TRBV27 with TRBJ2-2; tentatively, D is TRBD1 or TRBD2 (6 bases each). Trimming removed 5 bases at V and 7 bases at J, with 17 bases between. The germline gives CDR1 MNHEY, CDR2 SMNVEV (reference sequence). There are 15 residues in the CDR3. DNA of the CDR3: TGTGCCAGCAGTCCGACTAGAAAGGGGGGCGGGGAGCTGTTTTTT. The encoded protein is CASSPTRKGGGELFF.

The chain uses TRBV18 and TRBJ1-2; tentative D call: TRBD1 (5 bases). Trimming removed 0 bases at V and 8 bases at J, with 10 bases between. This CDR3 has 13 amino acids. Germline CDR1 KGHSH, CDR2 LQKENI. The DNA of the CDR3 is TGTGCCAGCTCACCACCCCAGGGCCTCGGCTACACCTTC. Translation: CASSPPQGLGYTF.

This clonotype was recorded many times. The chain links TRBV12-3 or TRBV12-4 to TRBJ2-7; 8 positions agree with TRBD1. Losses at the gene ends were 6 bases for V and 0 bases for J; bases not matched to a gene: 7. The CDR3 has 15 amino acids. CDR3 protein: CASSRQGASSYEQYF. In DNA form, the CDR3 reads TGTGCCAGCAGCAGGCAGGGGGCTAGCTCCTACGAGCAGTACTTC.

The gene calls are TRBV5-6 and TRBJ1-2; D is undetermined. CDR1 is SGHDT, CDR2 YYEEEE, per germline. This CDR3 region has 13 residues. V dropped 0 bases and J dropped 5 bases, with 8 bases sitting between them. CDR3 protein: CASSLDTDYGYTF. The CDR3, as DNA: TGTGCCAGCAGCTTGGACACAGATTATGGCTACACCTTC.

The V call is TRBV7-6, the J call TRBJ1-5; tentatively, D is TRBD1 (6 bases). Germline V gives CDR1 SGHVS, CDR2 FNYEAQ. This CDR3 spans 15 amino acids. V was shortened by 2 bases and J by 3 bases, with 11 bases between the two germline ends. CDR3 nucleotides: TGTGCCAGCAGCTTAACCTCAGGGGCCAATCAGCCCCAGCATTTT. This sequence encodes CASSLTSGANQPQHF.

This clonotype was seen more than once but under ten times. The chain recombines TRBV15 with TRBJ2-3; TRBD1 aligns across 7 bases. CDR1 is LNHNV and CDR2 is YYDKDF in the germline V gene (reference sequence). V was clipped by 0 bases and J by 1 base; unmatched bases: 1. This CDR3 spans 15 amino acids. CDR3 nucleotide sequence: TGTGCCACCAGCAGAGAAACAGGGGGCACAGATACGCAGTATTTT. Its translation is CATSRETGGTDTQYF.

The rearrangement uses TRBV11-2 and TRBJ2-5; D gene unclear. Looked up from germline, CDR1 is SGHAT and CDR2 is FQNNGV. This CDR3 comprises 12 residues. Trimming removed 4 bases at V and 5 bases at J, with 8 bases between. The CDR3 sequence: CASSSVAETQYF. In DNA, the CDR3 is TGTGCCAGCAGCTCAGTGGCCGAGACCCAGTACTTC.

This clonotype showed up just a few times. The chain couples TRBV5-1 to TRBJ2-2, with D unclear. The CDR3 consists of 15 residues. Trimming removed 4 bases from V and 6 bases from J, with 16 bases in between. Germline V gene lookup returns CDR1 SGHRS and CDR2 YFSETQ. CDR3 in amino acids: CASSPTDAWAGELFF. CDR3 bases: TGCGCCAGCAGCCCGACGGACGCCTGGGCCGGGGAGCTGTTTTTT.

The chain links TRBV19 to TRBJ2-2; either TRBD1 or TRBD2 may fit D (5 bases each). Germline lookup yields CDR1 LNHDA and CDR2 SQIVND (reference sequence). The CDR3 loop spans 13 amino acids. The V end lost 9 bases, the J end lost 7 bases, and 15 bases lay between the germline ends. The CDR3 loop reads CASYSPGGGELFF. CDR3 DNA: TGTGCCAGCTACAGTCCTGGGGGCGGGGAGCTGTTTTTT.

V and J are TRBV9 and TRBJ2-3; 7 bases fit TRBD2. V dropped 3 bases and J dropped 0; count of bases not matched to a gene: 13. This CDR3 has 18 residues. Germline V gene lookup returns CDR1 SGDLS and CDR2 YYNGEE. CDR3 protein: CASSGPSGLAASTDTQYF. The CDR3 DNA reads TGTGCCAGCAGCGGCCCCAGCGGGCTAGCGGCTAGCACAGATACGCAGTATTTT.

The chain employs TRBV6-5 and TRBJ1-2; 12 nucleotides line up with TRBD1. The CDR3 has 14 residues. Germline values: CDR1 MNHEY, CDR2 SVGAGI. Germline trimming cut 5 bases from V and 6 bases from J; bases unmatched to any gene: 4. The CDR3 DNA reads TGTGCCAGCAGTCCCGGGACAGGGGGCAATGGCTACACCTTC. Translating gives CASSPGTGGNGYTF.

This clonotype was seen only a few times. The rearrangement links TRBV7-9 to TRBJ2-1, with no clear D. The CDR3 has 14 residues. Trimming took 1 base from V and 6 from J, leaving 10 bases between them. Germline V gene lookup returns CDR1 SEHNR and CDR2 FQNEAQ (reference sequence). The CDR3 is CASSLVGRANEQFF. CDR3 nucleotides: TGTGCCAGCAGCTTAGTAGGCAGAGCCAATGAGCAGTTCTTC.

The chain is built from TRBV5-1 and TRBJ2-2; D perhaps matches TRBD2 (5 bases). CDR1 and CDR2 (germline): SGHRS, YFSETQ. This CDR3 contains 18 residues. V gave up 4 bases and J gave up 1 base, with 20 bases separating them. The DNA of the CDR3 is TGCGCCAGCAGCCCGGACGGGGTGTATTGGGAGAACACCGGGGAGCTGTTTTTT. Its protein product is CASSPDGVYWENTGELFF. Supplemented by reference TRBV5-1 and TRBJ2-2, the full variable domain reads KAGVTQTPRYLIKTRGQQVTLSCSPISGHRSVSWYQQTPGQGLQFLFEYFSETQRNKGNFPGRFSGRQFSNSRSEMNVSTLELGDSALYLCASSPDGVYWENTGELFFGEGSRLTVL.

This clonotype was picked up many times. This chain's CDR3 is CASSQEVSGAPGYGYTF. In DNA, the CDR3 is TGTGCCAGCAGCCAAGAAGTAAGCGGGGCCCCTGGCTATGGCTACACCTTC. The rearrangement uses TRBV4-2 and TRBJ1-2, with D maybe TRBD1 (5 bases). CDR3 length: 17 amino acids. Trimming cost V 0 bases and J 4 bases, with 18 bases left between them. CDR1 LGHNA and CDR2 YNFKEQ come from the germline V gene.

This clonotype was found many times. V usage is TRBV7-8 and J usage is TRBJ1-2, with D tentatively TRBD1 (6 bases). Trimming cost V 5 bases and J 8 bases, with 18 bases left between them. The CDR3 consists of 14 residues. The germline V gene encodes CDR1 SGHVS and CDR2 FQNEAQ. This CDR3 is CASSTGRFMGGYTF. CDR3 nucleotide sequence: TGTGCCAGCAGCACAGGGAGGTTCATGGGAGGCTACACCTTC. Filled out from reference TRBV7-8 and TRBJ1-2, the complete variable domain reads GAGVSQSPRYKVAKRGQDVALRCDPISGHVSLFWYQQALGQGPEFLTYFQNEAQLDKSGLPSDRFFAERPEGSVSTLKIQRTQQEDSAVYLCASSTGRFMGGYTFGSGTRLTVV.

This clonotype was detected only a few times. The chain employs TRBV6-2 or TRBV6-3 and TRBJ1-1; D is undetermined. The CDR3 has 15 amino acids. V lost 7 bases to trimming and J lost 4 bases, with 19 bases between them. The germline V gene encodes CDR1 MNHEY and CDR2 SVGEGT. CDR3 loop: CASKERYGTATEAFF. The DNA of the CDR3 is TGTGCCAGCAAAGAACGTTATGGAACAGCCACTGAAGCTTTCTTT.

The chain employs TRBV15 and TRBJ2-3; unclear D gene. Germline-derived CDR1 and CDR2 are LNHNV and YYDKDF (reference sequence). V was pared by 0 bases and J by 6 bases, with 13 bases between. CDR3 length: 15 residues. Written as DNA, the CDR3 is TGTGCCACCAGCAGAGATACAGCACCTCTTGATACGCAGTATTTT. It yields the protein CATSRDTAPLDTQYF.